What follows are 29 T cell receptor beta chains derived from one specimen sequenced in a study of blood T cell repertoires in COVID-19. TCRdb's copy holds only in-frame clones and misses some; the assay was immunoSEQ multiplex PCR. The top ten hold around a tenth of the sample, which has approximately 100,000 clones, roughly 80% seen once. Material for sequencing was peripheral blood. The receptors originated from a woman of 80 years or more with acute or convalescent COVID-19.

In DNA form, the CDR3 reads TGTGCCAGCAGCTACAGACAGAGGAACACCGGGGAGCTGTTTTTT. Translation gives CASSYRQRNTGELFF. The J gene is TRBJ2-2, the V gene TRBV7-2; D possibly corresponds to TRBD1 (5 bases). V shed 4 bases and J shed 1 base, with 10 bases lying between them. Germline V lookup: CDR1 SGHTA, CDR2 FQGNSA. The CDR3 length is 15 residues.

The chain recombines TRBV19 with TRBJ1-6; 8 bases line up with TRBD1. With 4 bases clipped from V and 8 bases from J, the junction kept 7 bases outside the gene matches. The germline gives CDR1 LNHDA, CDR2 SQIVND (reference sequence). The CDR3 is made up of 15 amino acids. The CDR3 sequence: CASSTQTGEHSPLHF. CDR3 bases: TGTGCCAGTAGTACGCAGACAGGGGAGCATTCACCCCTCCACTTT.

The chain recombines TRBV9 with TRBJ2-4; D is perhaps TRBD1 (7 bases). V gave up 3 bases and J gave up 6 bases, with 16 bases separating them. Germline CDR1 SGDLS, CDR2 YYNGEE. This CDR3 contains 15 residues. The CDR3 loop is CASSAEGAGLNIQYF. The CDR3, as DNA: TGTGCCAGCAGCGCGGAGGGGGCGGGTTTAAACATTCAGTACTTC.

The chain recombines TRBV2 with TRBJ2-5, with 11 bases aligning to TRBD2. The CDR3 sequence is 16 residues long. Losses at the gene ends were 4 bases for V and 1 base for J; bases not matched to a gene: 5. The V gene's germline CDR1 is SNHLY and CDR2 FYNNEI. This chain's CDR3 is CASSAPGLAAQETQYF. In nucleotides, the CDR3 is TGTGCCAGCAGTGCTCCGGGACTAGCGGCCCAAGAGACCCAGTACTTC.

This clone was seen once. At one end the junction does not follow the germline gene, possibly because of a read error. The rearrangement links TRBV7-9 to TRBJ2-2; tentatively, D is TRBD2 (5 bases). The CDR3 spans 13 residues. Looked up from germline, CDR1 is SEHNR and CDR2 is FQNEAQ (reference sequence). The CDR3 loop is CASSTQERAGPVF. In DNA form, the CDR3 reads TGTGCCAGCAGCACCCAAGAGAGGGCAGGCCCCGTTTTT.

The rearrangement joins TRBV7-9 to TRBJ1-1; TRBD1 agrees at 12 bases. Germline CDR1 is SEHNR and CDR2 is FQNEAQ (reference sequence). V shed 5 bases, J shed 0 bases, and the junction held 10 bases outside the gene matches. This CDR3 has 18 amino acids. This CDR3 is CASSQEGTGGVMNTEAFF. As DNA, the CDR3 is TGTGCCAGCAGCCAGGAGGGGACAGGGGGCGTCATGAACACTGAAGCTTTCTTT.

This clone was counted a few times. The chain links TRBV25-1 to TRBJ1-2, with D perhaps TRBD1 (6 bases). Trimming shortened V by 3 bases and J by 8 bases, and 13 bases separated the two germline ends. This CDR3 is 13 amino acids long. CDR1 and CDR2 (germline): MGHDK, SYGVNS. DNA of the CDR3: TGTGCCAGCAGTGATCAGGGGAGGGGCGGCTACACCTTC. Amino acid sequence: CASSDQGRGGYTF.

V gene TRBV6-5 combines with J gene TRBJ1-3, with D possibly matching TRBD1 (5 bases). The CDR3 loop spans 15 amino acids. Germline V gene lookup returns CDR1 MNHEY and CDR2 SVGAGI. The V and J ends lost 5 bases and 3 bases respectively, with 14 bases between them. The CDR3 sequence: CASSLQGGGGNTIYF. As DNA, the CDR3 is TGTGCCAGCAGTCTCCAGGGAGGCGGTGGAAACACCATATATTTT.

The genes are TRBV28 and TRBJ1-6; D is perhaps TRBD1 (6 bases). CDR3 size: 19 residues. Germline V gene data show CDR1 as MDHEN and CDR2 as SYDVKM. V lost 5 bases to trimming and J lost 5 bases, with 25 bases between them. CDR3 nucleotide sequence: TGTGCCAGCAGTACACCGGGACATTCAGGGTCGAGGGATAATTCACCCCTCCACTTT. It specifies CASSTPGHSGSRDNSPLHF. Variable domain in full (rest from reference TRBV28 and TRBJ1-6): DVKVTQSSRYLVKRTGEKVFLECVQDMDHENMFWYRQDPGLGLRLIYFSYDVKMKEKGDIPEGYSVSREKKERFSLILESASTNQTSMYLCASSTPGHSGSRDNSPLHFGNGTRLTVT.

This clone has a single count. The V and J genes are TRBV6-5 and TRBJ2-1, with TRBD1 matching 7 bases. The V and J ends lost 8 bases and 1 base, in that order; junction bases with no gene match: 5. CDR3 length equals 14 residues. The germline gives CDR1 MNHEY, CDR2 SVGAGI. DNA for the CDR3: TGTGCCAGCTCTGTGACAGGGTCCTACAATGAGCAGTTCTTC. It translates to CASSVTGSYNEQFF.

Here the CDR3 reads CASSKTSGGAHEQFF. In DNA, the CDR3 is TGTGCCAGCAGTAAAACTAGCGGGGGGGCCCATGAGCAGTTCTTC. The chain joins TRBV6-5 to TRBJ2-1; 13 bases fit TRBD2. CDR1 is MNHEY, CDR2 SVGAGI, per germline. This CDR3 spans 15 amino acids. With 5 bases clipped from V and 8 bases from J, the junction kept 6 bases outside the gene matches.

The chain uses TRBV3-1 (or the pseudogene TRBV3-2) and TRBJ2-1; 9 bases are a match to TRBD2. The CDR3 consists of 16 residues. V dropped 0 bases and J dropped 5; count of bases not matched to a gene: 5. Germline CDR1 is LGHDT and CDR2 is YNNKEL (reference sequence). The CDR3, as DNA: TGTGCCAGCAGCCAAGATCGAGTAGCGGGGGACAATGAGCAGTTCTTC. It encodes CASSQDRVAGDNEQFF.

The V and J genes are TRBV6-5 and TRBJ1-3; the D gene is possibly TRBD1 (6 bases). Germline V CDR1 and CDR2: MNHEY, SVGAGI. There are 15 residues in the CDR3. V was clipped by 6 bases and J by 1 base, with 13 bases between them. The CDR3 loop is CASRIGTKSGNTIYF. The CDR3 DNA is TGTGCCAGCAGGATCGGGACAAAATCTGGAAACACCATATATTTT.

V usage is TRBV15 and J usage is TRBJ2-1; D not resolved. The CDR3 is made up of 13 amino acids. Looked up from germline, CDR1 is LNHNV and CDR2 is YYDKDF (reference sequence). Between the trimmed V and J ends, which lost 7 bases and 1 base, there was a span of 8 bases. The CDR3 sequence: CATKESSYNEQFF. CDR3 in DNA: TGTGCCACCAAGGAGTCTTCCTACAATGAGCAGTTCTTC.

The DNA for the CDR3 is TGTGCCAGCAATCGACAGGGGGCAGGTGAGCAGTACGTC. Encoded protein: CASNRQGAGEQYV. The chain has TRBV2 and TRBJ2-7; TRBD1 matches at 10 bases. CDR3 size: 13 residues. The V segment lost 7 bases and the J segment 7 bases; nucleotides outside the gene matches: 7. The germline CDR1 and CDR2 sequences are SNHLY and FYNNEI.

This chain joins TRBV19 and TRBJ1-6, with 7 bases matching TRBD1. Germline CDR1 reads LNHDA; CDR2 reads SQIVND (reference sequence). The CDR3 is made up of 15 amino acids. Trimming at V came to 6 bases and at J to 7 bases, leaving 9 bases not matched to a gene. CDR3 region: CASRVNRDSNSPLHF. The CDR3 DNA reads TGTGCCAGTAGAGTAAACCGGGACAGCAATTCACCCCTCCACTTT.

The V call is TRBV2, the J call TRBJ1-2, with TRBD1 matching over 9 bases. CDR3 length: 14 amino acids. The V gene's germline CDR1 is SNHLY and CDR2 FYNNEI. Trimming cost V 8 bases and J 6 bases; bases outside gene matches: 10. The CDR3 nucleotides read TGTGCCAGCGGATACACCGGGACAGGGAATGGCTACACCTTC. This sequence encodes CASGYTGTGNGYTF.

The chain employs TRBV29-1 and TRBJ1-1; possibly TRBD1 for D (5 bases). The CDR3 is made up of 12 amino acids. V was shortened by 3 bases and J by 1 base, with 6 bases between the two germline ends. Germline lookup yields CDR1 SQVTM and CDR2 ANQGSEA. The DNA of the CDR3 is TGCAGCGTTGATCAGGGGAACACTGAAGCTTTCTTT. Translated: CSVDQGNTEAFF.

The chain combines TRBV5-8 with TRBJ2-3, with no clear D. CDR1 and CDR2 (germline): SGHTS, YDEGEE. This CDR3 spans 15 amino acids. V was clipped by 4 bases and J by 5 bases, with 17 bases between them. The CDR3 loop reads CASSPGSLRVDTQYF. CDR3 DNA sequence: TGTGCCAGCAGCCCAGGATCCTTACGTGTAGATACGCAGTATTTT.

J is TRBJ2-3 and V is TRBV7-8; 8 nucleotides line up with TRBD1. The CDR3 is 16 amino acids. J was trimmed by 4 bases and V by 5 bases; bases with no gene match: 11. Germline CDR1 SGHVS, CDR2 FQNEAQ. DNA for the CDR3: TGTGCCAGCAGCCCCCTCACAGGACAGGGCGCAGATACGCAGTATTTT. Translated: CASSPLTGQGADTQYF.

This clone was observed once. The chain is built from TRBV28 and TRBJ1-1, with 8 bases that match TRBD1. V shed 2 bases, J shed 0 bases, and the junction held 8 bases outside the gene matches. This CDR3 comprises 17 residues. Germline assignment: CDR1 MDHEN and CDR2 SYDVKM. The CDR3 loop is CASSLIRQGTLNTEAFF. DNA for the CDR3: TGTGCCAGCAGTTTAATTAGACAGGGGACGTTGAACACTGAAGCTTTCTTT.

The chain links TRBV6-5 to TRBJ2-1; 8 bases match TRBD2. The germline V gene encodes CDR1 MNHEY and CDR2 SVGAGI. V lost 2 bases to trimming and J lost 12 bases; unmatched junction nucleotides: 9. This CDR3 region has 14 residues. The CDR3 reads CASSYGNAGGWQFF. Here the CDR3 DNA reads TGTGCCAGCAGTTACGGTAATGCGGGGGGCTGGCAGTTCTTC.

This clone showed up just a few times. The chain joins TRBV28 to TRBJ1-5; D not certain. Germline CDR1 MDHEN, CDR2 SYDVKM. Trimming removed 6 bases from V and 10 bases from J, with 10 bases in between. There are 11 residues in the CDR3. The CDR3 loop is CASRNPLPQHF. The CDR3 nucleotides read TGTGCCAGCAGGAATCCACTTCCCCAGCATTTT.

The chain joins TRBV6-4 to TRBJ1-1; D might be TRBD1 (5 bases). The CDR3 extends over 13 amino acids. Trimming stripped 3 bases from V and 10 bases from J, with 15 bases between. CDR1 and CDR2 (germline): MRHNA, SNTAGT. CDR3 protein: CASSEVGGSGAFF. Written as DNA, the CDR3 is TGTGCCAGCAGTGAAGTCGGGGGATCGGGAGCTTTCTTT.

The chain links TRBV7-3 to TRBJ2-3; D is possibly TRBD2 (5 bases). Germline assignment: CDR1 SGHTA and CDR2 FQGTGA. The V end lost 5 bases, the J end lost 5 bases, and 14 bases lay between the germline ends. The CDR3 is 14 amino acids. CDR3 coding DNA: TGTGCCAGCAGCCCAAAGGACTTCGGAGATACGCAGTATTTT. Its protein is CASSPKDFGDTQYF.

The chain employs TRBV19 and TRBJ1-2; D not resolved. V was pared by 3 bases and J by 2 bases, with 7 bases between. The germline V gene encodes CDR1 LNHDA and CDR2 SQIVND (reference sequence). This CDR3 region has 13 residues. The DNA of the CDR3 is TGTGCCAGTAGTATGGCGGTAAACTATGGCTACACCTTC. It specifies CASSMAVNYGYTF.

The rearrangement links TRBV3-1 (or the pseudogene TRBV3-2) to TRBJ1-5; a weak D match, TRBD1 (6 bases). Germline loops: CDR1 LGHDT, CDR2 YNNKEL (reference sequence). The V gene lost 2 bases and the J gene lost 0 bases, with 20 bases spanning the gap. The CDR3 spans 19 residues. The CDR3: CASSQNPGTTDYSNQPQHF. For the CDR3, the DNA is TGTGCCAGCAGCCAAAATCCGGGGACAACCGATTATAGCAATCAGCCCCAGCATTTT.

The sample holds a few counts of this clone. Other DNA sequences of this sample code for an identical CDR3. CDR3 DNA: TGTGCCAGCAGGGGACGGAAGGGGGGGCAAGAGACCCAGTACTTC. Translating gives CASRGRKGGQETQYF. The chain links TRBV6-5 to TRBJ2-5, with D possibly TRBD2 on 7 matching bases. Germline assignment: CDR1 MNHEY and CDR2 SVGAGI. V lost 6 bases and J 2 bases, leaving 16 bases between the germline ends. There are 15 residues in the CDR3.

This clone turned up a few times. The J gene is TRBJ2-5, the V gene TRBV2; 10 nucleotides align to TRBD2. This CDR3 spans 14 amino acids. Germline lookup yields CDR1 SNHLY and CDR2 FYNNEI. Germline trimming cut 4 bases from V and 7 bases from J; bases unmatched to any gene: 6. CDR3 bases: TGTGCCAGCAGTGGACGGACTAGCGGCGGGACCCAGTACTTC. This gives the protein CASSGRTSGGTQYF.